Below, 17 T cell receptor beta chains from the same sample are listed, as sequenced in a study of glioma-infiltrating T cells after dendritic cell vaccination. TCRdb's copy holds only in-frame clones and misses some; the assay was immunoSEQ multiplex PCR. This sample has just under 100,000 clones, with around 80% found just once. Regarding time point: after dendritic cell vaccination, including at tumor progression/relapse. This material consisted of blood, taken after dendritic cell vaccination. These TCRs come from a human donor with glioblastoma.

This chain joins TRBV10-3 and TRBJ1-1, with 8 bases aligning to TRBD1. V lost 10 bases to trimming and J lost 4 bases; unmatched junction nucleotides: 5. The CDR3 covers 12 residues. Germline values: CDR1 ENHRY, CDR2 SYGVKD. The CDR3 reads CATRGRPTEAFF. For the CDR3, the DNA is TGTGCCACCAGGGGGCGCCCCACTGAAGCTTTCTTT.

With regard to this clone: Other DNA variants within this sample encode the same CDR3. The CDR3 protein is CAITAGGAQPQHF. For the CDR3, the DNA is TGTGCCATCACGGCGGGGGGGGCTCAGCCCCAGCATTTT. The chain recombines TRBV10-3 with TRBJ1-5, with D possibly being TRBD1 (6 bases). Germline V gene data show CDR1 as ENHRY and CDR2 as SYGVKD. The CDR3 runs 13 residues. V lost 7 bases, J lost 6 bases, and 13 bases lay in between.

This rearrangement joins TRBV6-1 to TRBJ2-2; 7 bases are a match to TRBD2. This CDR3 is 14 amino acids long. The trim removed 7 bases at V and 4 bases at J, leaving 6 bases unmatched. The germline V gene encodes CDR1 MNHNS and CDR2 SASEGT. The CDR3 DNA sequence: TGTGCCAGCATCTTTCGCGGGGGCACCGGGGAGCTGTTTTTT. It specifies CASIFRGGTGELFF.

A remark on this clone: Other nucleotide sequences in the sample specify the same CDR3. The chain links TRBV10-3 to TRBJ2-7; perhaps TRBD2 as D (6 bases). Germline V gene sequence: CDR1 ENHRY, CDR2 SYGVKD. V was cut by 8 bases and J by 0 bases, with 8 bases left in between. The CDR3 is 12 amino acids. The chain's CDR3 is CAIGTASYEQYF. The CDR3 DNA reads TGTGCCATCGGGACTGCCTCCTACGAGCAGTACTTC.

The chain recombines TRBV7-2 with TRBJ2-1, with 11 bases lining up with TRBD2. The V gene end was trimmed by 0 bases and the J gene end by 2 bases; junction bases not matched to a gene: 6. Per the germline V gene, CDR1 is SGHTA and CDR2 is FQGNSA. The CDR3 is made up of 18 amino acids. The CDR3 coding sequence is TGTGCCAGCAGCTTAGCGGTAGCGGGAGGGCTCCCCTACAATGAGCAGTTCTTC. Encoded protein: CASSLAVAGGLPYNEQFF.

DNA of the CDR3: TGTGCCAGCAGTGTGAGCGGGGGCCGTAGAGAAAAACTGTTTTTT. Translated: CASSVSGGRREKLFF. The rearrangement uses TRBV25-1 and TRBJ1-4; a weak D match, TRBD1 (6 bases). CDR3 length: 15 amino acids. V lost 4 bases and J 8 bases, leaving 17 bases between the germline ends. Germline V gives CDR1 MGHDK, CDR2 SYGVNS.

The chain links TRBV7-2 to TRBJ2-5; D perhaps matches TRBD1 (6 bases). V lost 0 bases and J lost 3, with 8 bases in between. Germline values: CDR1 SGHTA, CDR2 FQGNSA. The CDR3 loop spans 14 amino acids. CDR3 coding DNA: TGTGCCAGCAGCTTAGCGGGGGCTAAAGAGACCCAGTACTTC. Translating it yields CASSLAGAKETQYF.

The chain recombines TRBV5-1 with TRBJ1-1; no firm D call. Germline CDR1 reads SGHRS; CDR2 reads YFSETQ. V was trimmed by 5 bases and J by 0 bases, leaving 8 bases between them. The CDR3 consists of 13 residues. The CDR3 loop is CASSLRVNTEAFF. CDR3 coding DNA: TGCGCCAGCAGTCTCCGCGTGAACACTGAAGCTTTCTTT. The entire variable domain, with the rest obtained from reference TRBV5-1 and TRBJ1-1, is as follows: KAGVTQTPRYLIKTRGQQVTLSCSPISGHRSVSWYQQTPGQGLQFLFEYFSETQRNKGNFPGRFSGRQFSNSRSEMNVSTLELGDSALYLCASSLRVNTEAFFGQGTRLTVV.

CDR3 nucleotides: TGTGCCAGCAGCCCGGGACAGGAGGGCCAGGAGCAGTTCTTC. Protein: CASSPGQEGQEQFF. The chain couples TRBV6-6 to TRBJ2-1; 8 nucleotides align to TRBD1. The germline V gene has CDR1 MNHNY and CDR2 SVGAGI (reference sequence). V dropped 6 bases and J dropped 10; count of bases not matched to a gene: 11. This CDR3 has 14 amino acids.

The chain uses TRBV27 and TRBJ2-2, with 7 bases aligning to TRBD1. The CDR3 is made up of 15 amino acids. CDR1 is MNHEY, CDR2 SMNVEV, per germline (reference sequence). V trimming: 7 bases; J trimming: 5 bases; junction bases outside the gene matches: 10. The CDR3 DNA follows: TGTGCCAGCACCCTAGGGGCAGGGGGTACCGGGGAGCTGTTTTTT. Protein sequence: CASTLGAGGTGELFF.

The chain has TRBV19 and TRBJ2-7; 7 bases are a match to TRBD1. Looked up from germline, CDR1 is LNHDA and CDR2 is SQIVND (reference sequence). CDR3 size: 14 residues. Unmatched junction bases numbered 12, after V lost 11 bases and J lost 2 bases. This chain's CDR3 is CAVRVGTAAYEQYF. CDR3 nucleotide sequence: TGTGCCGTAAGGGTGGGGACAGCGGCCTACGAGCAGTACTTC.

The chain combines TRBV6-6 with TRBJ2-7; TRBD1 aligns across 7 bases. The CDR3 consists of 13 residues. The junction had 1 base not matched to a gene; V was cut back by 0 bases and J by 5 bases. Germline CDR1 is MNHNY and CDR2 is SVGAGI (reference sequence). The CDR3 spells CASSYSQGNEQYF. DNA for the CDR3: TGTGCCAGCAGTTACTCACAGGGGAACGAGCAGTACTTC.

In this sample, this clone turned up a few times. The chain recombines TRBV11-2 with TRBJ2-1, with a weak D call TRBD2 (6 bases). V gave up 5 bases and J gave up 5 bases, with 22 bases separating them. The CDR3 has 17 amino acids. Germline V gives CDR1 SGHAT, CDR2 FQNNGV. This CDR3 is CASSPRLVPFGNNEQFF. The DNA for the CDR3 is TGTGCCAGCAGCCCCCGACTAGTCCCATTCGGTAACAATGAGCAGTTCTTC.

V and J are TRBV1 and TRBJ1-1; the tabulated D call, TRBD1, remains unverified against the DNA. TRBV1 is a listed pseudogene. The CDR3 has 16 amino acids. The CDR3 sequence is CTSSHPMTGSNTEAFF. The CDR3 region has the DNA TGCACCAGCAGCCACCCAATGACAGGGTCCAACACTGAAGCTTTCTTT.

The V gene is TRBV9, the J gene TRBJ2-3, with TRBD1 matching over 7 bases. The V gene end was trimmed by 0 bases and the J gene end by 3 bases; junction bases not matched to a gene: 1. CDR1 is SGDLS and CDR2 is YYNGEE in the germline V gene. CDR3 length equals 14 residues. CDR3 region: CASSVARGTDTQYF. CDR3 bases: TGTGCCAGCAGCGTAGCCAGGGGGACAGATACGCAGTATTTT. Together with reference TRBV9 and TRBJ2-3, the CDR3 gives the full variable domain: DSGVTQTPKHLITATGQRVTLRCSPRSGDLSVYWYQQSLDQGLQFLIQYYNGEERAKGNILERFSAQQFPDLHSELNLSSLELGDSALYFCASSVARGTDTQYFGPGTRLTVL.

V usage is TRBV18 and J usage is TRBJ2-7; TRBD1 matches at 8 bases. In germline, CDR1 is KGHSH, CDR2 LQKENI. The V and J ends lost 4 bases and 2 bases, in that order; junction bases with no gene match: 13. The CDR3 has 17 amino acids. CDR3 amino acids: CASSQWTGSGNPYEQYF. The CDR3 DNA reads TGTGCCAGCTCACAATGGACAGGGAGCGGCAATCCCTACGAGCAGTACTTC.

This clone was seen more than once but under ten times. This rearrangement joins TRBV6-5 to TRBJ1-6; 7 bases match TRBD1. The V gene end was trimmed by 7 bases and the J gene end by 14 bases; junction bases not matched to a gene: 11. Germline CDR1 and CDR2: MNHEY and SVGAGI. This CDR3 is 13 amino acids long. The DNA for the CDR3 is TGTGCCAGCAAACAGGGGTTAGGACTGACCCTCCACTTT. Its protein is CASKQGLGLTLHF.